This T cell receptor beta chain was observed in a study of shared clonotypes between healthy human individuals (TCRdb year 2020). For context, the study as a whole: The cohort comprised a couple of women and a few men aged 18 to 49 years. For each donor, CD4 naive and CD4 memory were each given three plates, CD8 naive was given two plates, and CD8 memory was given one plate. To estimate repertoire size and how much clonotype sharing occurs between individuals, the study deeply sequenced the blood TCR repertoires of about five healthy adults. To increase sequencing depth and limit assay-specific biases, different laboratories used diverse techniques to prepare libraries and sequence TCR repertoires. Per donor, leukapheresis produced somewhere between about 0.94 and 9.5 billion PBMCs.

General study outcomes and caveats: Incomplete sequencing was indicated by rarefaction of sorted-subset datasets, despite the large sequencing depth. Naive subsets generally had larger estimated clonotype richness than memory subsets did. When a handful of donors were compared, the shared fraction of clonotypes was around 5% for naive CD4, approximately 3.5% for naive CD8, about 2.4% for memory CD4, and 0.4% for memory CD8. Based on pairwise subsampling, the degree of clonotype sharing among donors was expected to be affected by sequencing depth. The genetic and exposure-history diversity represented was limited by the small number of donors. Compared with non-shared clonotypes, clonotypes shared by all four sorted-subset donors had higher generation probabilities. Only blood was sampled, and tissue TCR repertoires likely differ from those in blood.

CDR1 LNHDA and CDR2 SQIVND are derived from the germline V gene (reference sequence). The CDR3 contains 15 residues, cysteine and phenylalanine counted. Only the CDR3 DNA stays, 45 bases, in frame from base 1. V lost 0 bases and J lost 3 bases, and the count of bases not matched to a germline gene is 5. Using the deep immunoSEQ assay, multiplex PCR amplified TCR CDR3 regions from genomic DNA. Extracted genomic DNA from each cell subset was distributed evenly across all wells of several immunoSEQ 96-well plates, and each plate was treated as a replicate. For sorted subsets, roughly 190 ng of genomic DNA, equivalent to 25,000 to 35,000 T cell genomes, went into each replicate PCR. Purified libraries were measured with a Qubit 3.0 fluorometer, size-checked on a Bioanalyzer 2100, and measured again with the KAPA Library Quantification kit. Every immunoSEQ 96-well plate was sequenced on a dedicated single-read 150-cycle Illumina NextSeq 550 flow cell. In the original analysis: Because the immunoSEQ output included only junctional sequences and no quality scores, the filtering could not be the same as the filtering used for full-length reads. Sequences were annotated with PyIR, a Python wrapper for IgBLAST v1.9, using IMGT germline references to assign V/J genes and CDR3. Reads were removed for weak V/J assignments (E-value above 1e-6), missing CDR3, stop codons, out-of-frame junctions, or ambiguous translated residues. A V3J clonotype was defined by an identical inferred V gene, J gene, and CDR3 amino acid sequence. The percentage overlap between two repertoires was calculated by dividing the number of shared unique clonotypes by the size of the smaller repertoire. Richness of each repertoire was evaluated using RTK rarefaction, the Chao1 estimator, and Recon v2.1 estimates of unobserved clonotypes. OLGA was used to compute generation probabilities for all TCRbeta clonotypes that the gDNA method yielded from four donors. Entries here come from immuneACCESS through TCRdb and include only in-frame sequences with V and J called. Some clones fail to appear in such tables; in the studies checked, an unresolved V gene covers under half of the shortfall, and the cause of the remainder is unknown. V and J calls plus clone size are reproduced from that table; the DNA served to infer D and trimming. The sample yields fewer than 400,000 clones; around 72% were counted once. Jointly, the top ten make up 10% to 13% of the sample.

As concerns this clone: Its target antigen remains unknown. Base qualities are not provided; no much larger clone lies one nucleotide away.

The donors were healthy, HIV-negative adults who had no recently reported acute infections or vaccinations. All donors were Caucasian adults living in Nashville, Tennessee, USA. CD4+ T cells were enriched through magnetic negative selection, after which naive cells were positively selected on CD45RA and the remaining negative fraction served as the memory subset. Blood was obtained by leukapheresis, after which PBMCs were separated by Ficoll-Histopaque density gradient centrifugation and cryopreserved in liquid nitrogen vapor phase. Purity and quantity of every magnetically sorted T cell population were checked by analytical flow cytometry. Genomic DNA was isolated from every sorted fraction and measured by UV absorbance on a Nanodrop 2000c.

This sequence originates from a man aged 25 to 40 in good health. The specimen was memory CD4+ T cells sorted from blood. The cell subset or site label, as the study defines it: CD45RA-negative fraction. This sequence uses TRBV19 and TRBJ2-7; the junction holds 7 bases that match TRBD2. CDR3 sequence: CASSIELAVRYEQYF. The nucleotide sequence reads as follows: TGTGCCAGTAGTATAGAGCTAGCGGTACGCTACGAGCAGTACTTC.